This T cell receptor beta chain comes out of a study of neoadjuvant anti-PD-1 for oral cavity cancer. General study findings and limits: Higher pretreatment Treg/Th17 ratios tracked higher pretreatment blood clonality.

Time point reported: after neoadjuvant nivolumab, at surgical resection. The table came from immunoSEQ multiplex PCR; TCRdb's copy has only in-frame clones and leaves some out. The sample holds 72,000 or so clones, approximately 87% seen once. This clone has more than one count but fewer than ten. Its specificity is unknown. V shed 3 bases and J shed 11 bases, with 8 bases lying between them. Germline V gene data show CDR1 as SNHLY and CDR2 as FYNNEI. CDR3 size: 12 residues. The sample consisted of PBMCs, taken after nivolumab (anti-PD-1) treatment. The chain joins TRBV2 to TRBJ1-6; D not certain. The TCR was taken from a person aged 40 to 85 with oral cavity squamous cell carcinoma. The CDR3 sequence: CASSDSSAPLHF. The CDR3 DNA reads as TGTGCCAGCAGTGACAGTTCGGCACCCCTCCACTTT.